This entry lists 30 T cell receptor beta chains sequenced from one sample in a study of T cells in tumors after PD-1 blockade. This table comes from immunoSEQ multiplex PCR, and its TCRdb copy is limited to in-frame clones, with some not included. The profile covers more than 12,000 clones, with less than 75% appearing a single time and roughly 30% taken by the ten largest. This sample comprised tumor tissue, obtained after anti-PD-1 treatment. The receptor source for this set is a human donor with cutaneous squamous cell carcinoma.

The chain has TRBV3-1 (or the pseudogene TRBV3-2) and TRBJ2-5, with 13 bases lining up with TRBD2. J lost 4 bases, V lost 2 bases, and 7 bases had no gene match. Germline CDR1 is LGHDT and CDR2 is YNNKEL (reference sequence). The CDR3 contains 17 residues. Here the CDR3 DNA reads TGTGCCAGCAGCCAACTCGGACTAGCGGGGGATCCAGAGACCCAGTACTTC. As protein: CASSQLGLAGDPETQYF.

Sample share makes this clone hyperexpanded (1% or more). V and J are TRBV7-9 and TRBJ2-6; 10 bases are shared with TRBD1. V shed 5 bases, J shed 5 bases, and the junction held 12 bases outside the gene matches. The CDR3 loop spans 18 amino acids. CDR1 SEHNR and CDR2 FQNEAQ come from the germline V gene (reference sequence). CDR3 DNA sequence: TGTGCCAGCAGCCTCGGACAGGGGGGATCTCTTTGGGCCAACGTCCTGACTTTC. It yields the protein CASSLGQGGSLWANVLTF.

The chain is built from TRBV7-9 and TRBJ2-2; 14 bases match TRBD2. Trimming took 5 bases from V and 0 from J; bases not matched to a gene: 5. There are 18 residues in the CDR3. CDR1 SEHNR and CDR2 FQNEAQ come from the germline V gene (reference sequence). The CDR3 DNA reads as TGTGCCAGCAGCCACCTGACTAGCGGGGGGGCGAACACCGGGGAGCTGTTTTTT. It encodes CASSHLTSGGANTGELFF.

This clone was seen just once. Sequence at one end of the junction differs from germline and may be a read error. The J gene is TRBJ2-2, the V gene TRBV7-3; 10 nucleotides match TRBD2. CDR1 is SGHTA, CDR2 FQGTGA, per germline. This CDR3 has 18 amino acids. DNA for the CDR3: TGTGCCAGCGGCTTCGGGCTAGCGGGAGAAGGGGGCGGCGGGGAGCTGTTTTTT. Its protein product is CASGFGLAGEGGGGELFF.

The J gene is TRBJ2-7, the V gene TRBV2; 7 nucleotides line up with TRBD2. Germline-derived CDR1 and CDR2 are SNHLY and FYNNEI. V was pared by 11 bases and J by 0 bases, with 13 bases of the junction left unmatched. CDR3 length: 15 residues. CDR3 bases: TGTGCCTCCCAAGGGCTAGCGGCGAGCTCCTACGAGCAGTACTTC. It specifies CASQGLAASSYEQYF.

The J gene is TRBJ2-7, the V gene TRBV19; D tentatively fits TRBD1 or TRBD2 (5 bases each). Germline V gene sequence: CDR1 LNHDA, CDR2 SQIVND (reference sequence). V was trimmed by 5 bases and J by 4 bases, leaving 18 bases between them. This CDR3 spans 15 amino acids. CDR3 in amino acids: CASSLTGTLPYEQYF. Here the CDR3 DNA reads TGTGCCAGTAGTCTCACCGGGACCCTTCCTTACGAGCAGTACTTC.

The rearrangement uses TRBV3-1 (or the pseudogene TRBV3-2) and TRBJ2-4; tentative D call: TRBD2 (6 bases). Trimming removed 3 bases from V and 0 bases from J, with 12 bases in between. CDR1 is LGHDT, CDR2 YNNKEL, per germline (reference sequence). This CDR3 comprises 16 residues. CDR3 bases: TGTGCCAGCAGCCACCCGGGACTCTCAGCCAAAAACATTCAGTACTTC. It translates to CASSHPGLSAKNIQYF.

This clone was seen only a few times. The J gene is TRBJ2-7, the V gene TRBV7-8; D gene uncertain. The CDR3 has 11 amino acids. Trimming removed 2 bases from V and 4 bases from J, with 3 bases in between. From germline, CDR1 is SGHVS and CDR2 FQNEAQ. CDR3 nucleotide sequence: TGTGCCAGCAGCTTACAATACGAGCAGTACTTC. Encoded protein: CASSLQYEQYF.

The DNA for the CDR3 is TGTGCCAGCAGCCTCTACAGACAAGAGACCCAGTACTTC. Translated: CASSLYRQETQYF. This chain uses TRBV11-3 with TRBJ2-5; no clear D. The V end lost 5 bases, the J end lost 2 bases, and 9 bases lay between the germline ends. CDR3 size: 13 residues. CDR1 and CDR2 from the germline V gene are SGHNT and YENEEA.

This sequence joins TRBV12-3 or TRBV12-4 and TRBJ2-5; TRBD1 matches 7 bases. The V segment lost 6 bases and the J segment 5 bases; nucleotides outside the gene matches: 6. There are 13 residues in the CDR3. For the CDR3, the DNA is TGTGCCAGCAGACCGACAGGGCGCGAGACCCAGTACTTC. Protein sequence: CASRPTGRETQYF.

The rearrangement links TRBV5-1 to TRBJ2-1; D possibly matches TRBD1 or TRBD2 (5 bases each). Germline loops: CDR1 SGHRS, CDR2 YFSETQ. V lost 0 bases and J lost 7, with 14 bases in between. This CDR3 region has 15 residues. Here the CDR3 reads CASSLAAAGQNEQFF. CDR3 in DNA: TGCGCCAGCAGCTTGGCAGCGGCAGGGCAGAATGAGCAGTTCTTC.

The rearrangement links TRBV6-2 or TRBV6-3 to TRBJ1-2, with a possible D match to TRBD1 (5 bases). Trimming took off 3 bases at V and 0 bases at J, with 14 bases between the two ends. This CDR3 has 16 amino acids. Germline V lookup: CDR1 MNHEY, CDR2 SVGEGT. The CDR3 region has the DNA TGTGCCAGCAGTTATTGGGGCGACGGATCTAACTATGGCTACACCTTC. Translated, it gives CASSYWGDGSNYGYTF.

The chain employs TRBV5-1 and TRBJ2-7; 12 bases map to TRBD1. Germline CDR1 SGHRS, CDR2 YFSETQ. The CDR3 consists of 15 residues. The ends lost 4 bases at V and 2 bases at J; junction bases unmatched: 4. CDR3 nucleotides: TGCGCCAGCAGCAGGGGACAGGGGGCTCCCTACGAGCAGTACTTC. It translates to CASSRGQGAPYEQYF. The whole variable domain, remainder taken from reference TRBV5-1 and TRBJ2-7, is KAGVTQTPRYLIKTRGQQVTLSCSPISGHRSVSWYQQTPGQGLQFLFEYFSETQRNKGNFPGRFSGRQFSNSRSEMNVSTLELGDSALYLCASSRGQGAPYEQYFGPGTRLTVT.

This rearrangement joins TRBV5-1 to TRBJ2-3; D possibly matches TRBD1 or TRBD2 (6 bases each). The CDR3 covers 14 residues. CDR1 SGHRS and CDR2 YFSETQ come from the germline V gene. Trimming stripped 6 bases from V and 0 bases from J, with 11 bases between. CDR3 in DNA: TGCGCCAGCACAGAAGGGGGGAGCACAGATACGCAGTATTTT. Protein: CASTEGGSTDTQYF.

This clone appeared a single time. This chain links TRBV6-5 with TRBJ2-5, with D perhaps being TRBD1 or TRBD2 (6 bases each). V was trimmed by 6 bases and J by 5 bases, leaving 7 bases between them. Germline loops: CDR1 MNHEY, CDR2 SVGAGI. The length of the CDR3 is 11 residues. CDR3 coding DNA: TGTGCCAGCAGAGGGGGGGAGACCCAGTACTTC. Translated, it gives CASRGGETQYF.

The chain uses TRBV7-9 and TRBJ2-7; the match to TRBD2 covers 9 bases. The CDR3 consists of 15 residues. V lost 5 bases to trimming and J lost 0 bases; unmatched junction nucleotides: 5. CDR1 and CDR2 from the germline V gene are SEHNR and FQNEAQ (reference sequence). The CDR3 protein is CASSPSGRSSYEQYF. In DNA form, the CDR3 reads TGTGCCAGCAGCCCCAGCGGGAGGAGCTCCTACGAGCAGTACTTC. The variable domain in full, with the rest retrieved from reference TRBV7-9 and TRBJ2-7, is DTGVSQNPRHKITKRGQNVTFRCDPISEHNRLYWYRQTLGQGPEFLTYFQNEAQLEKSRLLSDRFSAERPKGSFSTLEIQRTEQGDSAMYLCASSPSGRSSYEQYFGPGTRLTVT.

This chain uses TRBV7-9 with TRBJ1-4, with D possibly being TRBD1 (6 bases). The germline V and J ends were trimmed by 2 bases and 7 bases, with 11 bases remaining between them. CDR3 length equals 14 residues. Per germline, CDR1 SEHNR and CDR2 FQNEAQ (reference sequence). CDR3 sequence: CASSLKGTIEKLFF. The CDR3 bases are TGTGCCAGCAGCTTAAAGGGGACAATTGAAAAACTGTTTTTT.

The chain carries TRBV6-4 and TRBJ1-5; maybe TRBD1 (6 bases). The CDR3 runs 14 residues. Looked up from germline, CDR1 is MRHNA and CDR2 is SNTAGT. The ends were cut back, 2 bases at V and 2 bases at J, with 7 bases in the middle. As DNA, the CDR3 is TGTGCCAGCAGTGACGGGGGCGGCAATCAGCCCCAGCATTTT. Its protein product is CASSDGGGNQPQHF.

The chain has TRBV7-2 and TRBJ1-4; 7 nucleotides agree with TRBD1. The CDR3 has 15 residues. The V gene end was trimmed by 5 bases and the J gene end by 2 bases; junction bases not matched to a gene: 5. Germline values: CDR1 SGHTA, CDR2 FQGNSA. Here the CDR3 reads CASSLRGPTNEKLFF. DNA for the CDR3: TGTGCCAGCAGCCTTAGGGGGCCCACTAATGAAAAACTGTTTTTT. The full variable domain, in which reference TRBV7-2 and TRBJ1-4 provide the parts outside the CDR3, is GAGVSQSPSNKVTEKGKDVELRCDPISGHTALYWYRQSLGQGLEFLIYFQGNSAPDKSGLPSDRFSAERTGGSVSTLTIQRTQQEDSAVYLCASSLRGPTNEKLFFGSGTQLSVL.

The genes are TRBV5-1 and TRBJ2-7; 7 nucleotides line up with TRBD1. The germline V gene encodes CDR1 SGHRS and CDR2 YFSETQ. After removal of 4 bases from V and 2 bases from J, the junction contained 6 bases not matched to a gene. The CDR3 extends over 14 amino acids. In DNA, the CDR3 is TGCGCCAGCAGCGCTACTCAGGGGGCCTACGAGCAGTACTTC. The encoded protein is CASSATQGAYEQYF.

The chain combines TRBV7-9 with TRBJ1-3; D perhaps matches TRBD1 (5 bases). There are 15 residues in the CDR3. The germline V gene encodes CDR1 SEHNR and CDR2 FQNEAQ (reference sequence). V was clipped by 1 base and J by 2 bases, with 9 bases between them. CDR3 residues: CASSLVRETGNTIYF. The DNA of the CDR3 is TGTGCCAGCAGCTTAGTCAGGGAAACTGGAAACACCATATATTTT.

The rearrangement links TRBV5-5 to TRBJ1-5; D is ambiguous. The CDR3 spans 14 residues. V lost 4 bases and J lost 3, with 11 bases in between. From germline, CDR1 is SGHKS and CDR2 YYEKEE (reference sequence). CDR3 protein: CASSPVETNQPQHF. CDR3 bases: TGTGCCAGCAGCCCCGTAGAAACCAATCAGCCCCAGCATTTT.

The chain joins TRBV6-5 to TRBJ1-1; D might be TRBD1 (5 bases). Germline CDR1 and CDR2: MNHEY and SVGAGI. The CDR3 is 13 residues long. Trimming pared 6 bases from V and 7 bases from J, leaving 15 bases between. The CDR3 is CASRLQAGSEAFF. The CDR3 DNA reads TGTGCCAGCAGGCTACAGGCAGGGAGTGAAGCTTTCTTT.

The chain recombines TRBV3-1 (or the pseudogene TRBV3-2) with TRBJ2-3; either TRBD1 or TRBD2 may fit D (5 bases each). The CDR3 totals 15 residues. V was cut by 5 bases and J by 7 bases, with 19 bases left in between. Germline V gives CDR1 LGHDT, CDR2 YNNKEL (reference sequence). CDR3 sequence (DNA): TGTGCCAGCAGCAAGACAGCTAGCCCCGCCAATACGCAGTATTTT. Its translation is CASSKTASPANTQYF.

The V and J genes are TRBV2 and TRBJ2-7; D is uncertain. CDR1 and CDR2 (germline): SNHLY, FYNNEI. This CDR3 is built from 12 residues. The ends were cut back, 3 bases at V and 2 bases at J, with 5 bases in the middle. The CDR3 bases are TGTGCCAGCAGTGATTCTCCCTACGAGCAGTACTTC. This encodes CASSDSPYEQYF.

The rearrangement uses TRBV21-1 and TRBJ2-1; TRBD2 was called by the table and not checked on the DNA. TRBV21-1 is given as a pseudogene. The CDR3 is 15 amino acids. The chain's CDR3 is CASSNEGLQEDEQFF. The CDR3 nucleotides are TGTGCCAGCAGCAATGAGGGACTCCAGGAGGATGAGCAGTTCTTC.

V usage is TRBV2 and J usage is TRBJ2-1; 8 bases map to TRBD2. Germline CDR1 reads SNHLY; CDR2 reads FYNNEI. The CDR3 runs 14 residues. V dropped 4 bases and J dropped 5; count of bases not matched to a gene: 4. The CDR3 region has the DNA TGTGCCAGCAGTGCCCGGGGGGGGGACAATGAGCAGTTCTTC. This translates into CASSARGGDNEQFF.

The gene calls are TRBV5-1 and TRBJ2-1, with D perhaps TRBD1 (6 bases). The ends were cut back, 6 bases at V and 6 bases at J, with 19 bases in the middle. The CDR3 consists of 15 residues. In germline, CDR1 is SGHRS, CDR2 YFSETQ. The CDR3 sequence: CASTLQGGGVNEQFF. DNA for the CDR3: TGCGCCAGCACTTTACAGGGTGGTGGTGTCAATGAGCAGTTCTTC.

The CDR3 region is CAINRKGGSTEAFF. CDR3 in DNA: TGTGCCATCAATCGGAAGGGAGGGAGCACTGAAGCTTTCTTT. The chain recombines TRBV10-3 with TRBJ1-1; D unresolved. This CDR3 has 14 amino acids. V lost 7 bases to trimming and J lost 4 bases, with 16 bases between them. Germline V gene sequence: CDR1 ENHRY, CDR2 SYGVKD.

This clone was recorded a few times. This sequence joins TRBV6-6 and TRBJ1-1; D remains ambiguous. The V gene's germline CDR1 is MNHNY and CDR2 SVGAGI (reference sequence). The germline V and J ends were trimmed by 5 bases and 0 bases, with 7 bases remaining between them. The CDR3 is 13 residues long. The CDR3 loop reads CASSPTVNTEAFF. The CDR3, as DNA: TGTGCCAGCAGTCCTACAGTGAACACTGAAGCTTTCTTT.